These T cell receptor beta chains were read from a single sample in a study of beta chain features in type 1 diabetes. Sequenced by immunoSEQ multiplex PCR; TCRdb stores in-frame clones only, minus some. The repertoire holds about 930,000 clones, roughly a sixth seen once, with 0.02% to 0.025% in the top ten. The sequencing input was naive CD4+ T cells from blood. These TCRs come from a woman aged 18-35 years in good health. CDR3s include the opening cysteine and the closing phenylalanine or tryptophan. The D gene is left open where the match is weak. Some rows have no size entry. The others give once, few or many, or a class for an expanded clone.

TRBJ2-1,-,few,TRBV5-1,CASSFSSGTTYNEQFF,TGCGCCAGCAGCTTTTCCTCCGGGACCACCTACAATGAGCAGTTCTTC
TRBJ2-2,TRBD2,few,TRBV6-5,CASSFGLAGTGELFF,TGTGCCAGCAGTTTTGGACTAGCAGGAACCGGGGAGCTGTTTTTT
TRBJ2-2,TRBD2,few,TRBV9,CASSLLAGEAGELFF,TGTGCCAGCAGTTTACTAGCGGGAGAGGCCGGGGAGCTGTTTTTT
TRBJ1-5,-,-,TRBV5-5,CASGQGDQPQHF,TGTGCCAGCGGGCAGGGTGATCAGCCCCAGCATTTT
TRBJ2-7,TRBD1,few,TRBV7-2,CASSFPAGTGTYEQYF,TGTGCCAGCAGCTTCCCCGCCGGGACAGGAACCTACGAGCAGTACTTC
TRBJ2-7,-,few,TRBV28,CASTGSLYEQYF,TGTGCCAGCACGGGGAGTCTCTACGAGCAGTACTTC
TRBJ2-3,TRBD2,-,TRBV11-2,CASSLGSSGTTDTQYF,TGTGCCAGCAGCTTGGGTAGTAGCGGGACCACAGATACGCAGTATTTT
TRBJ1-2,-,few,TRBV7-2,CASSLSGFENGYTF,TGTGCCAGCAGCTTATCGGGGTTTGAAAATGGCTACACCTTC
TRBJ1-1,-,many,TRBV14,CASSQDWSTGKAFF,TGTGCCAGCAGCCAAGATTGGAGTACAGGGAAAGCTTTCTTT
TRBJ2-3,-,few,TRBV4-3,CASSQEMGRGADTQYF,TGCGCCAGCAGCCAAGAGATGGGAAGGGGAGCAGATACGCAGTATTTT
TRBJ1-1,-,-,TRBV18,CASSPPLGGMNTEAFF,TGTGCCAGCTCACCACCGCTGGGGGGCATGAACACTGAAGCTTTCTTT
TRBJ2-3,TRBD2,-,TRBV5-1,CASSKGLAGRTDTQYF,TGCGCCAGCAGCAAGGGACTAGCGGGACGCACAGATACGCAGTATTTT
TRBJ2-1,TRBD2,-,TRBV28,CASSFAGAYNEQFF,TGTGCCAGCAGTTTCGCGGGAGCATACAATGAGCAGTTCTTC
TRBJ2-5,-,-,TRBV18,CASSDSEERTQYF,TGTGCCAGCTCAGACAGCGAGGAACGGACCCAGTACTTC
TRBJ2-1,-,-,TRBV7-9,CASSLWRDGRDEQFF,TGTGCCAGCAGCTTATGGCGGGACGGGAGAGATGAGCAGTTCTTC
TRBJ1-2,-,-,TRBV28,CASSFWGISYGYTF,TGTGCCAGCAGTTTTTGGGGGATCAGCTATGGCTACACCTTC
TRBJ1-1,-,-,TRBV7-9,CASSSQVNTEAFF,TGTGCCAGCAGCTCGCAAGTGAACACTGAAGCTTTCTTT
TRBJ1-5,-,few,TRBV2,CASRGGRYSNQPQHF,TGTGCCAGCAGGGGAGGACGGTATAGCAATCAGCCCCAGCATTTT
TRBJ2-6,TRBD1,few,TRBV7-8,CASSRSRGQGKSGANVLTF,TGTGCCAGCAGTCGCTCTCGGGGACAGGGGAAATCTGGGGCCAACGTCCTGACTTTC
TRBJ1-5,-,-,TRBV4-3,CASSQDWVYSNQPQHF,TGCGCCAGCAGCCAAGATTGGGTTTATAGCAATCAGCCCCAGCATTTT
TRBJ1-5,-,few,TRBV10-3,CAISDPGAGNQPQHF,TGTGCCATCAGTGACCCCGGGGCTGGCAATCAGCCCCAGCATTTT
TRBJ2-7,-,few,TRBV28,CASRNSASYEQYF,TGTGCCAGCAGGAACAGTGCCTCCTACGAGCAGTACTTC
TRBJ2-5,-,few,TRBV18,CASSPPERRVETQYF,TGTGCCAGCTCACCACCGGAGCGCAGGGTGGAGACCCAGTACTTC
TRBJ2-1,-,-,TRBV28,CASSFRDSRLNEQFF,TGTGCCAGCAGTTTTCGGGACTCCCGCTTAAATGAGCAGTTCTTC
TRBJ2-3,-,-,TRBV11-2,CASSLVGAGSTDTQYF,TGTGCCAGCAGCTTAGTTGGTGCGGGTAGCACAGATACGCAGTATTTT
TRBJ2-4,-,few,TRBV4-3,CASSQGVQTHTGDIQYF,TGCGCCAGCAGCCAAGGGGTACAGACCCACACCGGAGACATTCAGTACTTC
TRBJ2-3,TRBD1,few,TRBV25-1,CASSVGQGLTDTQYF,TGTGCCAGCAGTGTGGGACAGGGGCTTACAGATACGCAGTATTTT
TRBJ2-2,TRBD2,-,TRBV7-7,CASSPGLGTGELFF,TGTGCTAGCAGCCCCGGACTAGGGACCGGGGAGCTGTTTTTT
TRBJ1-5,-,-,TRBV7-2,CASSRDGLQPQHF,TGTGCCAGCAGCCGGGACGGACTTCAGCCCCAGCATTTT
TRBJ1-4,-,-,TRBV6-6,CASSYSRGVQKLFF,TGTGCCAGCAGTTACTCGAGAGGGGTCCAAAAACTGTTTTTT
TRBJ2-5,TRBD2,-,TRBV5-4,CASSLGGRGGETQYF,TGTGCCAGCAGCTTGGGCGGGAGAGGAGGAGAGACCCAGTACTTC
TRBJ2-7,-,few,TRBV6-5,CASSYSNYGSYEQYF,TGTGCCAGCAGTTACTCGAATTACGGCTCCTACGAGCAGTACTTC
TRBJ2-1,TRBD2,few,TRBV14,CASSQDPGLAGEGQFF,TGTGCCAGCAGCCAAGATCCCGGACTAGCGGGAGAGGGTCAGTTCTTC
TRBJ2-3,TRBD2,-,TRBV5-4,CASSFAGLAGGTDTQYF,TGTGCCAGCAGCTTTGCGGGACTAGCGGGAGGGACAGATACGCAGTATTTT
TRBJ1-2,TRBD1,-,TRBV10-3,CATHGQGANGYTF,TGTGCCACCCACGGACAGGGGGCGAATGGCTACACCTTC
TRBJ2-5,TRBD2,-,TRBV7-2,CASSLSSGRGETQYF,TGTGCCAGCAGCTTATCTAGCGGGAGGGGAGAGACCCAGTACTTC
TRBJ1-5,TRBD1,few,TRBV23-1,CASSQEGQGVIQPQHF,TGCGCCAGCAGTCAGGAGGGACAGGGAGTAATACAGCCCCAGCATTTT
TRBJ2-3,TRBD2,-,TRBV18,CASSPRFMGLSTDTQYF,TGTGCCAGCTCACCACGGTTTATGGGACTAAGCACAGATACGCAGTATTTT
TRBJ1-4,-,few,TRBV2,CASSELGTGNEKLFF,TGTGCCAGCAGTGAATTGGGGACCGGCAATGAAAAACTGTTTTTT
TRBJ1-2,-,-,TRBV7-2,CASSLDWRAREGYTF,TGTGCCAGCAGCTTAGATTGGCGGGCCCGGGAAGGCTACACCTTC
TRBJ2-3,TRBD2,few,TRBV5-1,CASSLSPSGMDTQYF,TGCGCCAGCAGCTTGTCGCCTAGCGGGATGGATACGCAGTATTTT